The TCR beta chain under discussion was sequenced for a study of T cell responses to AZD1222 COVID-19 vaccine. The CDR3 consists of 15 residues. Germline V gene data show CDR1 as SGHTA and CDR2 as FQGNSA. V shed 6 bases and J shed 0 bases, with 12 bases lying between them. The protocol was immunoSEQ multiplex PCR, while the TCRdb copy is restricted to in-frame clones and leaves out a portion. Of about 69,000 clones listed, roughly 85% are singletons. Second doses were pooled across both intervals (about 4 or about 12 weeks). Sample: peripheral blood, taken 28 days after the second AZD1222 dose. The sequence was collected from an adult who received the AZD1222 COVID-19 vaccine. The V call is TRBV7-2, the J call TRBJ2-1; D might be TRBD1 or TRBD2, each matching 5 bases. This chain's CDR3 is CASSTRGVSYNEQFF. DNA for the CDR3: TGTGCCAGCAGTACCAGAGGGGTCTCCTACAATGAGCAGTTCTTC.